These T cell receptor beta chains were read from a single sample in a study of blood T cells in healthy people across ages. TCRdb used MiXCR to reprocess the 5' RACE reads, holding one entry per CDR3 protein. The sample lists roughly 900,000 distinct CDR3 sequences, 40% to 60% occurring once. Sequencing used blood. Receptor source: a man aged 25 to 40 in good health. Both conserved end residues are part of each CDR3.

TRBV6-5	CASSYSGNGYTF
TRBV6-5	CATQPTGNTGELFF
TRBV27	CASSPRLSYGYTF
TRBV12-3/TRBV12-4	CASKAGARVSADAQYF
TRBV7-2	CASSLQAGGRTDTQYF
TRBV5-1	CASSFGQILGNTEAFF
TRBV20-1	CSAPGHTDYGYTF
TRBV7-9	CASTLDRLSGEQYF
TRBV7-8	CASSLFGGGRNEKLFF
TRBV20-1	CSVRTPGTDTQYF
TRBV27	CASRHTGVETQYF
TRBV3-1	CASSQRAGNNSPLHF
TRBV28	CASSLFRGTYEQYF
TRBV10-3	CAISAETGSGNQPQHF
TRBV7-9	CASSPLGLPNNEQYF
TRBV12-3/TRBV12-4	CASSFVVGQGGHTQYF
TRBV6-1	CASSETRPGEQYF
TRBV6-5	CASSYSTLGAEGYTF
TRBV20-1	CSARGGRRGGPNEQFF
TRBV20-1	CSARGVAGGFNEQFF
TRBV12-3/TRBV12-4	CAGSSRDRASYGQYF
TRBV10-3	CAIGRDGSYNSPLHF
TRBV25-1	CASSEAGLMNTEAFF
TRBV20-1	CSARDPGASQPQHF
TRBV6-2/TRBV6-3	CASSLRVGANVLTF
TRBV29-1	CSVEGRGLRGYTF
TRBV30	CAWGPDYEQYF
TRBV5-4	CASSFRNDLNIQYF
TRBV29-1	CSVEDGGYGEQYF
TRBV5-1	CASSFLNSPLHF
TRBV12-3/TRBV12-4	CASRHGQQGYEQFF
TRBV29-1	CSVLAGTGNQPQHF
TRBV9	CASSVTSGGGEQFF
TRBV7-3	CASSLTFKGTDTQYF
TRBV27	CASRLAGTVTDTQYF
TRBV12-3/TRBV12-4	CASSWGGSNTGELFF
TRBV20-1	CSARERERGDTQYF
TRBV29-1	CSVRGRDEKLFF
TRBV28	CASSPFETQYF
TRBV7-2	CASRSRLSTDTQYF
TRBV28	CASNRDSNQPQHF
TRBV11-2	CASSLIENTQYF
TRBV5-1	CASSIDVTGELFF
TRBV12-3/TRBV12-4	CASRLDGAGNTIYF
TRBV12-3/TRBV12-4	CASSLGGMGNEQFF
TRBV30	CAWGAGGASYNEQFF
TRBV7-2	CASSFQRNEKLFF
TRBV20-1	CSARGLAGPLQSYEQYF
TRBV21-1	CASSKGNGRNQPQHF
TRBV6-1	CASRLAGAYEAAYEQYF
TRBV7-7	CASSPRRDYTF
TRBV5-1	CASSLQLAGGQETQYF
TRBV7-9	CASSYTGTGTDTQYF
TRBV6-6	CASSWGGGGYGYTF